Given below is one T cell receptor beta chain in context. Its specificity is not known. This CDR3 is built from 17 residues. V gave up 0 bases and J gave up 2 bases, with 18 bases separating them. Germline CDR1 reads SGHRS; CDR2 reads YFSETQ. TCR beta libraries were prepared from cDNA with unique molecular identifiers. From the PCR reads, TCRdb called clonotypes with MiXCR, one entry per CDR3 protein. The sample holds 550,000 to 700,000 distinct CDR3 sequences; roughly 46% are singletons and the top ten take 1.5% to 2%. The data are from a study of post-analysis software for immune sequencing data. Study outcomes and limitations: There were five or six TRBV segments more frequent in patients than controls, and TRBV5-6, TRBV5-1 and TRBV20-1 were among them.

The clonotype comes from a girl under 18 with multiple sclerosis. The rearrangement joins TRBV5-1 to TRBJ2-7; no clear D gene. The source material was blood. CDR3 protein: CASSLASSGSQAYEQYF. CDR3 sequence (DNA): TGCGCCAGCAGCTTGGCTTCCTCCGGGTCCCAGGCCTACGAGCAGTACTTC.